Only a few counts were recorded for the clone carrying this TCR beta chain. The data stem from a study of blood T cell repertoires in COVID-19. TCRdb's table, derived via immunoSEQ multiplex PCR, lists solely in-frame clones and lacks some. The data contain fewer than 250,000 clones, 83% of them singletons. Germline V gene data show CDR1 as SGHNT and CDR2 as YYREEE (reference sequence). Trimming stripped 0 bases from V and 10 bases from J, with 10 bases between. This CDR3 contains 12 residues. Source material: peripheral blood. This receptor was obtained from a woman in her thirties or forties with active or convalescent COVID-19. The V gene is TRBV5-4, the J gene TRBJ1-2; D is perhaps TRBD1 (5 bases). In nucleotides, the CDR3 is TGTGCCAGCAGCTTGGTTGGCAGGGACTACACCTTC. Protein sequence: CASSLVGRDYTF.